This T cell receptor (beta chain) derives from a study of blood T cell repertoires in COVID-19. This CDR3 is 15 amino acids long. Germline CDR1 reads SGHTA; CDR2 reads FQGNSA. Trimming removed 3 bases at V and 5 bases at J, with 14 bases between. Assay: immunoSEQ multiplex PCR; the TCRdb copy retains only in-frame clones and omits some. This sample has some 120,000 clones, with approximately 80% found just once. The chain recombines TRBV7-2 with TRBJ2-1; TRBD2 is a possible D gene (5 bases). The sample was peripheral blood. The sequence came from a man between 65 and 80 years old with active or convalescent COVID-19. The CDR3 DNA reads TGTGCCAGCAGCTTCTCCGGGGTGATTAACAATGAGCAGTTCTTC. Translated: CASSFSGVINNEQFF. Filled out from reference TRBV7-2 and TRBJ2-1, the complete variable domain reads GAGVSQSPSNKVTEKGKDVELRCDPISGHTALYWYRQSLGQGLEFLIYFQGNSAPDKSGLPSDRFSAERTGGSVSTLTIQRTQQEDSAVYLCASSFSGVINNEQFFGPGTRLTVL.